The sequence of this T cell receptor beta chain was determined in a study of T cells in Graves' hyperthyroidism and ophthalmopathy. Points from the study as a whole: For ophthalmopathy, model prediction preceded onset by a median about six months.

This CDR3 contains 15 residues. Germline V lookup: CDR1 SGHVS, CDR2 FQNEAQ. Trimming took off 5 bases at V and 2 bases at J, with 14 bases between the two ends. Thyroid ultrasound, orbital computed tomography, clinical symptoms, and serum thyroxine and TRAb underpinned diagnoses. TCR beta CDR3 sequences were amplified from RNA transcripts. With the HTBI primer set, the TCR CDR3 went through a first round of RT-PCR. Each CDR3 protein is one row after TCRdb ran MiXCR on the multiplex PCR reads. The data contain about 300,000 distinct CDR3 sequences, around a fifth of them singletons. At least ten counts were recorded for this clonotype. What it binds is unknown.

The genes are TRBV7-8 and TRBJ2-3; perhaps D is TRBD1 or TRBD2 (5 bases each). The receptor was derived from a man in his forties or fifties with Graves' ophthalmopathy. The sample was blood. The DNA for the CDR3 is TGTGCCAGCAGCCAAGGGACGGTATTCACAGATACGCAGTATTTT. It is translated as CASSQGTVFTDTQYF.